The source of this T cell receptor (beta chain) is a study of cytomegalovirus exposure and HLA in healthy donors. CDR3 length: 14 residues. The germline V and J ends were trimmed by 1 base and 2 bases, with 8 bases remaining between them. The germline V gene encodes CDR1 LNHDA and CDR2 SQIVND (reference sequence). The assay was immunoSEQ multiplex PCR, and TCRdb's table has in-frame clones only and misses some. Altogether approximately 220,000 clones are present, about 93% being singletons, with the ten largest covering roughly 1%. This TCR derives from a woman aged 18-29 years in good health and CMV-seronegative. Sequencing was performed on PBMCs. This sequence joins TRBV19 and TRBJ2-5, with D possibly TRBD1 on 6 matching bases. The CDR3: CASSIGRGQETQYF. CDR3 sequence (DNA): TGTGCCAGTAGTATAGGTAGGGGGCAAGAGACCCAGTACTTC.